This T cell receptor (beta chain) originates from a study of technical replicates of blood from a handful of donors. TCRdb's copy holds only in-frame clones and misses some; the assay was immunoSEQ multiplex PCR. The sample shows 65,000 to 80,000 clones, 95% to 99% of them seen only once. This CDR3 is built from 14 residues. V trimming: 3 bases; J trimming: 3 bases; junction bases outside the gene matches: 3. Germline CDR1 SGHTA, CDR2 FQGNSA. The sequence was obtained from a human donor in good health. This chain links TRBV7-2 with TRBJ2-7, with 9 bases matching TRBD2. Sequencing was performed on T cells isolated from PBMCs. The CDR3 nucleotides read TGTGCCAGCAGCTTGGGACTAGCTGTCTACGAGCAGTACTTC. This encodes CASSLGLAVYEQYF.